Listed below are T cell receptor beta chains from one sample, sequenced in a study of blood T cell repertoires in COVID-19. The repertoire was sequenced with immunoSEQ multiplex PCR; TCRdb's copy has only in-frame clones and lacks some. The sample comprises over 85,000 clones, around 84% of which are singletons, and 2.5% to 3.5% rests with the top ten. Sequencing was done on a sample of peripheral blood. These receptors were collected from a man between 50 and 59 years old with active or convalescent COVID-19. CDR3s include the opening cysteine and the closing phenylalanine or tryptophan. Each record gives: clone size, D gene, J gene, V gene, CDR3 protein, CDR3 DNA. D genes are given only for firm matches. A clone size is listed for some rows: how often the clone was seen (once, few, many), or a class if it is expanded.

clone size: .
D gene: .
J gene: TRBJ1-1
V gene: TRBV5-6
CDR3 protein: CASSLFGGDTEAFF
CDR3 DNA: TGTGCCAGCAGCTTGTTCGGGGGTGACACTGAAGCTTTCTTT

clone size: .
D gene: TRBD1
J gene: TRBJ1-2
V gene: TRBV2
CDR3 protein: CASSAGTGNGYTF
CDR3 DNA: TGTGCCAGCAGTGCCGGGACAGGGAATGGCTACACCTTC

clone size: .
D gene: TRBD2
J gene: TRBJ2-5
V gene: TRBV6-2/TRBV6-3
CDR3 protein: CASSPSTGGRKTQYF
CDR3 DNA: TGTGCCAGCAGTCCCTCCACGGGGGGGCGCAAGACCCAGTACTTC

clone size: .
D gene: TRBD1
J gene: TRBJ1-6
V gene: TRBV6-5
CDR3 protein: CASIPTGGLNSPLHF
CDR3 DNA: TGTGCCAGCATCCCGACAGGGGGCCTTAATTCACCCCTCCACTTT

clone size: .
D gene: .
J gene: TRBJ2-1
V gene: TRBV19
CDR3 protein: CASSIGAGAPYNEQFF
CDR3 DNA: TGTGCCAGTAGTATCGGGGCAGGGGCTCCCTACAATGAGCAGTTCTTC

clone size: .
D gene: TRBD2
J gene: TRBJ2-3
V gene: TRBV29-1
CDR3 protein: CSVASLAGWADTQYF
CDR3 DNA: TGCAGCGTTGCCAGCCTAGCGGGGTGGGCAGATACGCAGTATTTT

clone size: few
D gene: .
J gene: TRBJ2-1
V gene: TRBV29-1
CDR3 protein: CSVNQGGRNEQFF
CDR3 DNA: TGCAGCGTCAACCAGGGGGGTCGGAATGAGCAGTTCTTC

clone size: few
D gene: .
J gene: TRBJ2-1
V gene: TRBV9
CDR3 protein: CASSPISQGNNEQFF
CDR3 DNA: TGTGCCAGCAGTCCCATCTCACAGGGAAACAATGAGCAGTTCTTC

clone size: .
D gene: .
J gene: TRBJ2-2
V gene: TRBV21-1
CDR3 protein: CASSTIQGAHPGELFF
CDR3 DNA: TGTGCCAGCAGCACCATACAGGGGGCGCATCCCGGGGAGCTGTTTTTT

clone size: .
D gene: TRBD1
J gene: TRBJ2-7
V gene: TRBV11-2
CDR3 protein: CASSFFRGHNEQYF
CDR3 DNA: TGTGCCAGCAGCTTTTTCAGGGGGCATAACGAGCAGTACTTC

clone size: .
D gene: .
J gene: TRBJ1-1
V gene: TRBV19
CDR3 protein: CASSIRGAEAFF
CDR3 DNA: TGTGCCAGTAGTATCAGGGGTGCTGAAGCTTTCTTT

clone size: .
D gene: TRBD2
J gene: TRBJ2-7
V gene: TRBV7-6
CDR3 protein: CASSLPSGGSDSEQYF
CDR3 DNA: TGTGCCAGCAGCCTCCCGAGCGGGGGGAGCGACTCCGAGCAGTACTTC

clone size: medium-sized
D gene: TRBD2
J gene: TRBJ2-7
V gene: TRBV5-1
CDR3 protein: CASSLEAGGYEQYF
CDR3 DNA: TGCGCCAGCAGCTTGGAAGCGGGGGGTTACGAGCAGTACTTC

clone size: .
D gene: TRBD1
J gene: TRBJ2-3
V gene: TRBV27
CDR3 protein: CASSTGTGPDTQYF
CDR3 DNA: TGTGCCAGCAGTACCGGGACAGGGCCCGATACGCAGTATTTT

clone size: .
D gene: .
J gene: TRBJ1-2
V gene: TRBV18
CDR3 protein: CASSPGQRQAGYTF
CDR3 DNA: TGTGCCAGCTCACCGGGTCAGAGGCAAGCTGGCTACACCTTC

clone size: .
D gene: .
J gene: TRBJ2-2
V gene: TRBV5-1
CDR3 protein: CASSSSPGWGTGELFF
CDR3 DNA: TGCGCCAGCAGCTCCAGTCCGGGATGGGGAACCGGGGAGCTGTTTTTT

clone size: .
D gene: .
J gene: TRBJ1-3
V gene: TRBV6-5
CDR3 protein: CASSYGGAGNTIYF
CDR3 DNA: TGTGCCAGCAGTTATGGAGGGGCTGGAAACACCATATATTTT

clone size: .
D gene: TRBD1
J gene: TRBJ2-1
V gene: TRBV5-6
CDR3 protein: CASRAGTGGNEQFF
CDR3 DNA: TGTGCCAGCAGGGCGGGCACAGGGGGCAATGAGCAGTTCTTC

clone size: .
D gene: .
J gene: TRBJ2-7
V gene: TRBV19
CDR3 protein: CASTRGGGGYEQYF
CDR3 DNA: TGTGCCAGTACGCGAGGGGGGGGCGGCTACGAGCAGTACTTC

clone size: .
D gene: .
J gene: TRBJ2-2
V gene: TRBV5-1
CDR3 protein: CASSLGSVETGELFF
CDR3 DNA: TGCGCCAGCAGCTTGGGTTCGGTAGAGACCGGGGAGCTGTTTTTT

clone size: .
D gene: .
J gene: TRBJ1-5
V gene: TRBV12-3/TRBV12-4
CDR3 protein: CASSLPPNQPQHF
CDR3 DNA: TGTGCCAGCAGTTTACCTCCGAATCAGCCCCAGCATTTT

clone size: .
D gene: TRBD1
J gene: TRBJ1-2
V gene: TRBV28
CDR3 protein: CASSLGGQGYGYTF
CDR3 DNA: TGTGCCAGCAGTTTAGGGGGACAGGGCTATGGCTACACCTTC

clone size: .
D gene: TRBD2
J gene: TRBJ2-1
V gene: TRBV29-1
CDR3 protein: CSVEFLAGNPSYNEQFF
CDR3 DNA: TGCAGCGTTGAATTCCTAGCGGGGAACCCGTCCTACAATGAGCAGTTCTTC

clone size: .
D gene: TRBD1
J gene: TRBJ1-4
V gene: TRBV6-1
CDR3 protein: CASSEAGTGQEKLFF
CDR3 DNA: TGTGCCAGCAGTGAAGCCGGGACAGGGCAGGAAAAACTGTTTTTT

clone size: few
D gene: .
J gene: TRBJ2-5
V gene: TRBV14
CDR3 protein: CASSPRTGQETQYF
CDR3 DNA: TGTGCCAGCAGTCCCAGGACTGGCCAAGAGACCCAGTACTTC

clone size: .
D gene: .
J gene: TRBJ2-2
V gene: TRBV4-3
CDR3 protein: CASSQDAGEPNTGELFF
CDR3 DNA: TGCGCCAGCAGCCAAGATGCGGGTGAACCGAACACCGGGGAGCTGTTTTTT

clone size: .
D gene: TRBD2
J gene: TRBJ2-7
V gene: TRBV7-2
CDR3 protein: CASSPGLAGSEQYF
CDR3 DNA: TGTGCCAGCAGCCCCGGACTAGCGGGGAGCGAGCAGTACTTC

clone size: .
D gene: .
J gene: TRBJ2-3
V gene: TRBV15
CDR3 protein: CATSREGGANADTQYF
CDR3 DNA: TGTGCCACCAGCAGAGAGGGGGGGGCTAACGCAGATACGCAGTATTTT

clone size: .
D gene: .
J gene: TRBJ2-3
V gene: TRBV30
CDR3 protein: CACSKRGSTDTQYF
CDR3 DNA: TGTGCCTGTTCAAAGAGGGGGAGCACAGATACGCAGTATTTT

clone size: .
D gene: .
J gene: TRBJ2-6
V gene: TRBV13
CDR3 protein: CASSLDRVSGANVLTF
CDR3 DNA: TGTGCCAGCAGCTTAGACAGGGTCTCCGGGGCCAACGTCCTGACTTTC

clone size: .
D gene: TRBD2
J gene: TRBJ2-2
V gene: TRBV7-2
CDR3 protein: CASSLYVSGAVGELFF
CDR3 DNA: TGTGCCAGCAGCTTATATGTTAGCGGGGCGGTCGGGGAGCTGTTTTTT